This paragraph reports one T cell receptor (beta chain). Antigen unknown. Some clones are missing from TCRdb's copy, which holds only in-frame ones; the method was immunoSEQ multiplex PCR. The sample holds fewer than 300,000 clones, more than 70% seen once. The data originate from a study of cytotoxic CD8 clonotypes in ibrutinib-treated CLL. For the study at large: With a range of 6 to 36, the median treatment time before response samples were taken was more than 10 months. Mean values per sample were 250,000 to 300,000 productive templates and tens of thousands of productive rearrangements.

Regarding the study as a whole: Clonality was higher at ibrutinib response and returned toward baseline at progression. T-cell clonality at baseline went above that of age-matched healthy donors and rose and fell with circulating CD8+ T-cell counts.

V was pared by 6 bases and J by 7 bases, with 6 bases of the junction left unmatched. The CDR3 totals 13 residues. Germline values: CDR1 MNHEY, CDR2 SVGAGI. The sample was PBMCs, taken at disease progression, from a patient treated with ibrutinib. This receptor was taken from a human donor with chronic lymphocytic leukemia. The J gene is TRBJ1-5, the V gene TRBV6-5; 7 bases are shared with TRBD1. The CDR3 reads CASSNQGVQPQHF. CDR3 sequence (DNA): TGTGCCAGCAGCAACCAGGGGGTACAGCCCCAGCATTTT.